This is a list of T cell receptor beta chains from one sample in a study of radiation and T cells in renal cell carcinoma. Only in-frame clones appear in the TCRdb table, and some are missing; sequencing was by immunoSEQ multiplex PCR. The sample holds 150,000 or so clones, 88% seen once. This material consisted of blood, taken from a patient whose treatment included radiotherapy and nephrectomy. The receptor set was obtained from an older woman with renal cell carcinoma. Both conserved end residues are part of each CDR3. A D gene is named only where the DNA matches it firmly. Only some rows state a clone size, as once, few, many or a class for expanded clones.

len	j_gene	v_gene	abundance	d_gene	CDR3aa	CDR3nt
14	TRBJ2-3	TRBV6-1	.	.	CASSEGGSPDTQYF	TGTGCCAGCAGTGAAGGTGGCAGTCCAGATACGCAGTATTTT
14	TRBJ1-5	TRBV7-9	.	TRBD1	CASSLAGGEQPQHF	TGTGCCAGCAGCTTAGCAGGGGGCGAACAGCCCCAGCATTTT
17	TRBJ2-7	TRBV4-3	.	TRBD2	CASSQSGTSGGAYEQYF	TGCGCCAGCAGCCAGTCGGGGACTAGCGGGGGGGCTTACGAGCAGTACTTC
13	TRBJ2-2	TRBV9	few	.	CASSVAGTGELFF	TGTGCCAGCAGCGTAGCGGGAACCGGGGAGCTGTTTTTT
15	TRBJ1-5	TRBV19	.	.	CASSPQMTGNQPQHF	TGTGCCAGTAGTCCTCAGATGACGGGCAATCAGCCCCAGCATTTT
14	TRBJ2-7	TRBV2	once	.	CASSVEGLAYEQYF	TGTGCCAGCAGTGTGGAGGGATTAGCCTACGAGCAGTACTTC
15	TRBJ2-3	TRBV5-8	.	TRBD1	CASGHHRGLSFTQYF	TGTGCCAGCGGCCATCACAGGGGGCTTTCTTTTACGCAGTATTTT
17	TRBJ2-7	TRBV4-3	few	TRBD2	CASSQEGAGLATYEQYF	TGCGCCAGCAGCCAAGAGGGGGCGGGACTAGCAACATACGAGCAGTACTTC
14	TRBJ1-3	TRBV28	.	.	CASSLLGGDNTIYF	TGTGCCAGCAGTTTATTGGGGGGGGATAACACCATATATTTT
12	TRBJ2-7	TRBV6-1	.	TRBD1	CASRRQGSEQYF	TGTGCCAGCAGACGACAGGGGTCCGAGCAGTACTTC
13	TRBJ1-6	TRBV2	.	TRBD1	CARPGTGESPLHF	TGTGCCAGACCCGGGACAGGGGAATCACCCCTCCACTTT
12	TRBJ1-1	TRBV6-6	.	.	CASSSSRTEAFF	TGTGCCAGCAGTTCAAGCCGGACTGAAGCTTTCTTT
14	TRBJ1-2	TRBV28	.	.	CASRTGEAADGYTF	TGTGCCAGCCGAACCGGGGAGGCGGCGGATGGCTACACCTTC
15	TRBJ2-2	TRBV15	.	TRBD2	CATSRDPAGTGELFF	TGTGCCACCAGCAGAGATCCAGCGGGGACCGGGGAGCTGTTTTTT
14	TRBJ1-1	TRBV5-1	.	TRBD1	CASSWTGGNTEAFF	TGCGCCAGCAGCTGGACAGGGGGGAACACTGAAGCTTTCTTT
9	TRBJ2-4	TRBV29-1	.	.	CSVRDIQYF	TGCAGCGTCCGGGACATTCAGTACTTC
17	TRBJ2-6	TRBV9	.	TRBD2	CASSVTSGVSGANVLTF	TGTGCCAGCAGCGTGACTAGCGGGGTCTCTGGGGCCAACGTCCTGACTTTC
14	TRBJ1-1	TRBV9	.	.	CASSVGGPDTEAFF	TGTGCCAGCAGCGTGGGGGGTCCAGACACTGAAGCTTTCTTT
15	TRBJ1-6	TRBV5-1	.	.	CASSLAGPSNSPLHF	TGCGCCAGCAGCTTGGCTGGGCCGTCTAATTCACCCCTCCACTTT
15	TRBJ1-4	TRBV11-2	.	.	CASSPGTTTNEKLFF	TGTGCCAGCAGCCCGGGGACGACAACTAATGAAAAACTGTTTTTT
13	TRBJ2-7	TRBV5-6	once	.	CASSLGMSYEQYF	TGTGCCAGCAGCTTGGGCATGTCCTACGAGCAGTACTTC
17	TRBJ2-1	TRBV13	.	TRBD1	CASSGDRVVVDNNEQFF	TGTGCCAGCAGCGGTGACAGGGTCGTGGTCGATAACAATGAGCAGTTCTTC